This entry lists 2 T cell receptor beta chains sequenced from one sample in a study of control samples from healthy donors and cancer patients. Some clones are missing from TCRdb's copy, which holds only in-frame ones; the method was immunoSEQ multiplex PCR. The top ten hold around 20% of the sample, which has about 100,000 clones, around four fifths seen once. Sample: blood. The source is a man aged 25 to 45 in good health.

The genes are TRBV5-4 and TRBJ2-5; possible D gene TRBD1, 5 bases. This CDR3 has 13 residues. Trimming left V 2 bases short and J 5 bases short, with 10 bases between. Germline-derived CDR1 and CDR2 are SGHNT and YYREEE (reference sequence). CDR3 region: CASSFREVETQYF. The CDR3 bases are TGTGCCAGCAGCTTCAGGGAAGTGGAGACCCAGTACTTC.

The chain recombines TRBV12-3 or TRBV12-4 with TRBJ2-7; possibly TRBD1 for D (5 bases). Trimming pared 2 bases from V and 6 bases from J, leaving 8 bases between. This CDR3 is built from 12 residues. This chain's CDR3 is CASSLFRAEQYF. The CDR3 DNA is TGTGCCAGCAGTTTATTCAGGGCCGAGCAGTACTTC.